This TCR beta chain stems from a study of Ad26.COV2.S vaccination and SARS-CoV-2 variants. Generated by immunoSEQ multiplex PCR, the TCRdb table keeps only in-frame clones and is missing some. The table includes 250,000 to 300,000 clones, about 87% detected once. This CDR3 region has 15 residues. The V gene's germline CDR1 is WSHSY and CDR2 SAAADI. Trimming shortened V by 0 bases and J by 7 bases, and 15 bases separated the two germline ends. This sample's treatment: about 20 received Ad26.COV2.S at low or high dose, single or two shots; roughly 5 received placebo; per-sample allocation not given. Sampling occurred on day 63 after the first vaccine or placebo injection.

The TCR originated in a person between 18 and 65 years old who received the Ad26.COV2.S COVID-19 vaccine or a placebo. The J gene is TRBJ1-2, the V gene TRBV10-2, with D tentatively TRBD1 (5 bases). The material sequenced was peripheral blood, taken in a trial of Ad26.COV2.S vaccine versus placebo. The CDR3 loop is CASSESRGGVSGYTF. The CDR3 region has the DNA TGCGCCAGCAGTGAGTCTAGGGGAGGTGTATCTGGCTACACCTTC.